Below are 32 T cell receptor beta chains sequenced from a single sample in a study of OX40 agonist ivuxolimab in advanced cancers. The table came from immunoSEQ multiplex PCR; TCRdb's copy has only in-frame clones and leaves some out. Of tens of thousands of clones in the sample, 90% to 95% are singletons; the top ten hold 15% to 17%. Sample: CD4+ or CD8+ T cells sorted from blood, taken in a trial of the OX40 agonist ivuxolimab. These receptors came from an adult with an advanced solid tumor such as melanoma, head and neck, liver or kidney cancer.

The rearrangement uses TRBV4-3 and TRBJ1-2; the match to TRBD1 covers 8 bases. V trimming: 2 bases; J trimming: 4 bases; junction bases outside the gene matches: 15. In germline, CDR1 is LGHNA, CDR2 YSLEER. The CDR3 extends over 18 amino acids. Written as DNA, the CDR3 is TGCGCCAGCAGCCAATTCTCAGGGGGCGCCTTTGTTAGCTATGGCTACACCTTC. Translating gives CASSQFSGGAFVSYGYTF.

This chain uses TRBV5-5 with TRBJ2-7, with D perhaps TRBD2 (5 bases). The CDR3 length is 13 residues. Trimming pared 9 bases from V and 2 bases from J, leaving 15 bases between. Germline V lookup: CDR1 SGHKS, CDR2 YYEKEE (reference sequence). Here the CDR3 reads CATKPGWTYEQYF. CDR3 DNA: TGTGCCACCAAACCGGGGTGGACCTACGAGCAGTACTTC.

The CDR3 reads CSVEDLGPHSYEQYF. CDR3 DNA: TGCAGCGTTGAAGATCTTGGACCCCACTCCTACGAGCAGTACTTC. The rearrangement joins TRBV29-1 to TRBJ2-7; D not certain. This CDR3 region has 15 residues. Trimming pared 0 bases from V and 0 bases from J, leaving 12 bases between. Germline V gives CDR1 SQVTM, CDR2 ANQGSEA.

The rearrangement uses TRBV28 and TRBJ1-6, with TRBD1 matching 8 bases. The CDR3 runs 17 residues. Trimming removed 3 bases from V and 4 bases from J; junction bases left unmatched: 8. CDR1 and CDR2 (germline): MDHEN, SYDVKM. The DNA of the CDR3 is TGTGCCAGCAGTTTCGGACAGGGTCCCCTTTATAATTCACCCCTCCACTTT. Protein: CASSFGQGPLYNSPLHF.

V usage is TRBV19 and J usage is TRBJ2-5; D uncertain. Per the germline V gene, CDR1 is LNHDA and CDR2 is SQIVND (reference sequence). The CDR3 spans 17 residues. Trimming cost V 5 bases and J 2 bases, with 21 bases left between them. CDR3 protein: CASSQRPLYSLQETQYF. CDR3 sequence (DNA): TGTGCCAGTAGTCAAAGGCCTCTCTATTCGTTACAAGAGACCCAGTACTTC.

The CDR3 DNA reads TGTGCCAGCAGTGAAGCGATACACAATGAGCAGTTCTTC. As protein: CASSEAIHNEQFF. The chain links TRBV6-1 to TRBJ2-1; D is uncertain. The V end was cut by 0 bases, the J end by 5 bases, with 5 bases between. Germline loops: CDR1 MNHNS, CDR2 SASEGT. This CDR3 spans 13 amino acids.

The J gene is TRBJ1-4, the V gene TRBV4-2, with 9 bases matching TRBD1. There are 16 residues in the CDR3. The V gene's germline CDR1 is LGHNA and CDR2 YNFKEQ. The J segment lost 0 bases and the V segment lost 3 bases, leaving 2 bases of the junction unmatched. The CDR3 nucleotides read TGTGCCAGCAGCCAGGGGGACAGGGCAACTAATGAAAAACTGTTTTTT. Amino acids: CASSQGDRATNEKLFF.

The chain employs TRBV2 and TRBJ1-1; TRBD1 might be the D (5 bases). The CDR3 consists of 11 residues. V shed 10 bases and J shed 5 bases, with 11 bases lying between them. Germline loops: CDR1 SNHLY, CDR2 FYNNEI. This CDR3 is CAISEGTEAFF. The CDR3 region has the DNA TGTGCCATTTCGGAGGGGACTGAAGCTTTCTTT.

V is TRBV29-1 and J is TRBJ2-7; TRBD2 matches 8 bases. The V gene end was trimmed by 6 bases and the J gene end by 6 bases; junction bases not matched to a gene: 16. The CDR3 consists of 15 residues. Germline-derived CDR1 and CDR2 are SQVTM and ANQGSEA. The CDR3, as DNA: TGCAGCGTCCTGGGGGTGGGGACTAGAGGTTCCGAGCAGTACTTC. Residues: CSVLGVGTRGSEQYF.

This rearrangement joins TRBV19 to TRBJ1-3; D remains ambiguous. This CDR3 spans 14 amino acids. The germline V and J ends were trimmed by 6 bases and 4 bases, with 13 bases remaining between them. Germline V gene lookup returns CDR1 LNHDA and CDR2 SQIVND (reference sequence). CDR3 bases: TGTGCCAGTAGCTTCCTGTCGCAGGGAAACACCATATATTTT. Its translation: CASSFLSQGNTIYF.

This chain joins TRBV5-4 and TRBJ2-7; 7 bases fit TRBD1. This CDR3 is 14 amino acids long. Germline V gene data show CDR1 as SGHNT and CDR2 as YYREEE (reference sequence). V shed 1 base and J 2 bases; nucleotides not matched to a gene: 3. The DNA for the CDR3 is TGTGCCAGCAGCTTGAGGGACAGTACCTACGAGCAGTACTTC. Translated: CASSLRDSTYEQYF.

The chain is built from TRBV9 and TRBJ1-4; D is ambiguous. Per the germline V gene, CDR1 is SGDLS and CDR2 is YYNGEE. V was trimmed by 0 bases and J by 8 bases, leaving 14 bases between them. This CDR3 spans 15 amino acids. CDR3 DNA sequence: TGTGCCAGCAGCGTAGGAGAAACGGGGAGCGAAAAACTGTTTTTT. This codes for CASSVGETGSEKLFF.

The V gene is TRBV7-2, the J gene TRBJ2-3; 7 nucleotides match TRBD2. CDR1 and CDR2 (germline): SGHTA, FQGNSA. Trimming removed 5 bases from V and 14 bases from J; junction bases left unmatched: 7. The CDR3 runs 11 residues. As DNA, the CDR3 is TGTGCCAGCAGCCCAGGCGGGGGACCGTATTTT. It codes for CASSPGGGPYF.

The rearrangement uses TRBV14 and TRBJ2-7, with 7 bases that match TRBD1. The CDR3 runs to 14 residues. Looked up from germline, CDR1 is SGHDN and CDR2 is FVKESK. With V trimmed by 4 bases and J by 1 base, 4 bases remained unmatched. In DNA, the CDR3 is TGTGCCAGCAGCCTTGAGACAGGGTCCTACGAGCAGTACTTC. Encoded protein: CASSLETGSYEQYF.

This chain uses TRBV7-3 with TRBJ2-3; no reliable D call. Looked up from germline, CDR1 is SGHTA and CDR2 is FQGTGA. This CDR3 is 15 amino acids long. The ends were cut back, 4 bases at V and 2 bases at J, with 13 bases in the middle. CDR3 DNA: TGTGCCAGCAGCTCCGATTCTTTGGACACAGATACGCAGTATTTT. Translating gives CASSSDSLDTDTQYF.

The chain has TRBV5-6 and TRBJ1-4; the D is unclear. The CDR3 sequence is 18 residues long. Trimming took 2 bases from V and 0 from J, leaving 17 bases between them. Germline V gene lookup returns CDR1 SGHDT and CDR2 YYEEEE. CDR3 in amino acids: CASSFKAGSFATNEKLFF. The CDR3 region has the DNA TGTGCCAGCAGCTTTAAGGCCGGCAGCTTTGCAACTAATGAAAAACTGTTTTTT.

The rearrangement links TRBV5-4 to TRBJ2-7, with TRBD2 matching 10 bases. Losses at the gene ends were 4 bases for V and 4 bases for J; bases not matched to a gene: 11. The CDR3 sequence is 16 residues long. CDR1 SGHNT and CDR2 YYREEE come from the germline V gene (reference sequence). The CDR3 is CASSTEREGTGYEQYF. The CDR3 region has the DNA TGTGCCAGCAGCACCGAGCGGGAGGGCACTGGTTACGAGCAGTACTTC. Using reference TRBV5-4 and TRBJ2-7 for the parts outside the CDR3, the full variable domain is ETGVTQSPTHLIKTRGQQVTLRCSSQSGHNTVSWYQQALGQGPQFIFQYYREEENGRGNFPPRFSGLQFPNYSSELNVNALELDDSALYLCASSTEREGTGYEQYFGPGTRLTVT.

The V gene is TRBV10-3, the J gene TRBJ1-4; the match to TRBD1 covers 9 bases. The CDR3 has 16 amino acids. V gave up 3 bases and J gave up 8 bases; unmatched junction bases: 10. The germline CDR1 and CDR2 sequences are ENHRY and SYGVKD. CDR3 protein: CAISDSMTGGGEKLFF. DNA of the CDR3: TGTGCCATCAGTGACTCTATGACAGGGGGTGGAGAAAAACTGTTTTTT.

The chain has TRBV11-2 and TRBJ2-1, with 8 bases that match TRBD2. The CDR3 consists of 15 residues. CDR1 SGHAT and CDR2 FQNNGV come from the germline V gene. V lost 1 base and J lost 7; bases outside the gene matches: 6. CDR3 sequence reads: CASSLGRLARNEQFF. In DNA form, the CDR3 reads TGTGCCAGCAGCTTAGGGAGACTAGCGCGTAATGAGCAGTTCTTC.

The chain uses TRBV4-3 and TRBJ2-1; 13 bases align to TRBD2. Germline lookup yields CDR1 LGHNA and CDR2 YSLEER. V lost 8 bases to trimming and J lost 9 bases; unmatched junction nucleotides: 10. The CDR3 totals 15 residues. The CDR3 nucleotides read TGCGCCAGCGGAACCGGGACTAGCGGGATTGGTGAGCAGTTCTTC. As protein: CASGTGTSGIGEQFF.

The CDR3 region is CASSIDGSGANVLTF. In DNA, the CDR3 is TGTGCCAGTAGTATAGATGGGTCTGGGGCCAACGTCCTGACTTTC. The chain carries TRBV19 and TRBJ2-6, with D unresolved. The CDR3 extends over 15 amino acids. The germline V gene encodes CDR1 LNHDA and CDR2 SQIVND (reference sequence). V shed 0 bases and J shed 1 base, with 4 bases lying between them.

V gene TRBV7-2 combines with J gene TRBJ1-6; D not certain. V was pared by 5 bases and J by 12 bases, with 20 bases between. This CDR3 is 15 amino acids long. Looked up from germline, CDR1 is SGHTA and CDR2 is FQGNSA. CDR3 in amino acids: CASSVTGLDRLPLHF. The CDR3 DNA reads as TGTGCCAGCAGCGTGACCGGACTTGACCGACTACCCCTCCACTTT.

This clone was seen a single time. CDR3 sequence (DNA): TGTGCCAGCACGGAAACAGATACGCAGTATTTT. The encoded protein is CASTETDTQYF. The rearrangement uses TRBV6-5 and TRBJ2-3; D gene ambiguous. CDR1 MNHEY and CDR2 SVGAGI come from the germline V gene. CDR3 length equals 11 residues. Trimming left V 7 bases short and J 3 bases short, with 5 bases between.

The DNA of the CDR3 is TGTGCCAGCAGCCAGGGGGATACGCAGTATTTT. It is translated as CASSQGDTQYF. The chain is built from TRBV28 and TRBJ2-3; weak D call: TRBD1 (6 bases). Per the germline V gene, CDR1 is MDHEN and CDR2 is SYDVKM. CDR3 size: 11 residues. V was cut by 6 bases and J by 6 bases, with 7 bases left in between.

This sequence joins TRBV28 and TRBJ1-4; weak D call: TRBD1 (5 bases). Looked up from germline, CDR1 is MDHEN and CDR2 is SYDVKM. Trimming cost V 2 bases and J 8 bases, with 15 bases left between them. The CDR3 spans 15 residues. In DNA form, the CDR3 reads TGTGCCAGCAGTTTAATAGCGGGGCTGGGGGAAAAACTGTTTTTT. Translated, it gives CASSLIAGLGEKLFF.

The V call is TRBV12-5, the J call TRBJ1-5; 7 nucleotides line up with TRBD1. The CDR3 spans 15 residues. J lost 6 bases, V lost 6 bases, and 11 bases had no gene match. The V gene's germline CDR1 is LGHNT and CDR2 FRNRAP. As DNA, the CDR3 is TGTGCTAGTGGCAAACCCGACAGGGAGCCTCAGCCCCAGCATTTT. Encoded protein: CASGKPDREPQPQHF.

Here the CDR3 reads CASSQDIGTGSYEQYF. The CDR3 bases are TGCGCCAGCAGCCAAGACATAGGGACAGGGTCCTACGAGCAGTACTTC. The gene calls are TRBV4-3 and TRBJ2-7, with TRBD1 matching 9 bases. CDR3 length equals 16 residues. Germline V lookup: CDR1 LGHNA, CDR2 YSLEER. Germline trimming cut 0 bases from V and 1 base from J; bases unmatched to any gene: 4.

The chain joins TRBV25-1 to TRBJ2-6, with D uncertain. CDR3 size: 17 residues. Germline V lookup: CDR1 MGHDK, CDR2 SYGVNS. V was cut by 2 bases and J by 0 bases, with 11 bases left in between. The CDR3 here is CASSEMGRHSGANVLTF. The CDR3 region has the DNA TGTGCCAGCAGTGAAATGGGCCGACACTCTGGGGCCAACGTCCTGACTTTC.

The chain uses TRBV19 and TRBJ1-5; 7 nucleotides agree with TRBD1. Germline CDR1 reads LNHDA; CDR2 reads SQIVND (reference sequence). Trimming took 6 bases from V and 3 from J; bases not matched to a gene: 8. This CDR3 region has 15 residues. The CDR3: CASRPGQAPNQPQHF. CDR3 nucleotide sequence: TGTGCCAGTAGGCCTGGACAGGCCCCCAATCAGCCCCAGCATTTT.

The chain links TRBV27 to TRBJ1-1; a weak D match, TRBD1 (6 bases). Looked up from germline, CDR1 is MNHEY and CDR2 is SMNVEV (reference sequence). This CDR3 has 13 amino acids. V lost 2 bases, J lost 5 bases, and 9 bases lay in between. The DNA of the CDR3 is TGTGCCAGCAGTTTAGTAGGGGGAACTGAAGCTTTCTTT. Translating it yields CASSLVGGTEAFF.

A remark on this clone: At one boundary the junction diverges from the germline segment, which might be a read error. The chain carries TRBV9 and TRBJ1-1, with unresolved D. Germline loops: CDR1 SGDLS, CDR2 YYNGEE. The length of the CDR3 is 12 residues. The CDR3 is CASSPLEGLTIF. CDR3 sequence (DNA): TGTGCCAGCAGCCCCCTCGAGGGTTTGACCATCTTT.

The rearrangement uses TRBV4-3 and TRBJ2-1, with no clear D. V lost 1 base, J lost 6 bases, and 7 bases lay in between. Germline V gene lookup returns CDR1 LGHNA and CDR2 YSLEER. CDR3 size: 13 residues. The CDR3 here is CASSQVRTNEQFF. CDR3 nucleotide sequence: TGCGCCAGCAGCCAAGTACGGACCAATGAGCAGTTCTTC.